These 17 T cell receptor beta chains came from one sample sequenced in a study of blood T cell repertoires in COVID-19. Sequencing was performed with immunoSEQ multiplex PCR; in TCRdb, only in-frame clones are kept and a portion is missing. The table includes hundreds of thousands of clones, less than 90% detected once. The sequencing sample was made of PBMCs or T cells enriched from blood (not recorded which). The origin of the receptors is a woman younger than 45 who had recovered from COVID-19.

DNA for the CDR3: TGTGCCAGCAGCCCCCGGGACAGGGTGACAGATACGCAGTATTTT. It codes for CASSPRDRVTDTQYF. V is TRBV6-5 and J is TRBJ2-3; the match to TRBD1 covers 9 bases. Unmatched junction bases numbered 7, after V lost 6 bases and J lost 3 bases. Germline V CDR1 and CDR2: MNHEY, SVGAGI. The CDR3 runs to 15 residues.

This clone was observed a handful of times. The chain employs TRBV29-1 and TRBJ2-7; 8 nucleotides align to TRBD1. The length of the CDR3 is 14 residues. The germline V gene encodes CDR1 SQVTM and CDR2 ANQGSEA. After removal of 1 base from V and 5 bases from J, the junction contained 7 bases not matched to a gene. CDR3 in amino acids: CSVEGRQGKHEQYF. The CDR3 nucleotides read TGCAGCGTTGAAGGCCGACAGGGGAAGCACGAGCAGTACTTC.

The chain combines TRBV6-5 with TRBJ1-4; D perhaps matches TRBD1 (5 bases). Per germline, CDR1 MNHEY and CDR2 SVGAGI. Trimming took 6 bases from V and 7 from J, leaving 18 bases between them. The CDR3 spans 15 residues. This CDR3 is CASSPPTVKGEKLFF. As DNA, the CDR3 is TGTGCCAGCAGCCCCCCGACAGTCAAAGGTGAAAAACTGTTTTTT.

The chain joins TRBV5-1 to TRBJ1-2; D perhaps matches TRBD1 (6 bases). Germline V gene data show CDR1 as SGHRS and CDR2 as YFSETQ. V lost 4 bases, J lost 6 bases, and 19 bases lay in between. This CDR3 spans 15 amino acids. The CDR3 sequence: CASSREGRGLDGYTF. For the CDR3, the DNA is TGCGCCAGCAGCAGGGAGGGCAGGGGTTTGGATGGCTACACCTTC.

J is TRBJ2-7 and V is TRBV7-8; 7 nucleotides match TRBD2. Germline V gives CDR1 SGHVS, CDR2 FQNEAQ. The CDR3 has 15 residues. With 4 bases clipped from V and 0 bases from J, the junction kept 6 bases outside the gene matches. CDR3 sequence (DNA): TGTGCCAGCAGCTCGCGGGAGACTTCCTCCTACGAGCAGTACTTC. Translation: CASSSRETSSYEQYF.

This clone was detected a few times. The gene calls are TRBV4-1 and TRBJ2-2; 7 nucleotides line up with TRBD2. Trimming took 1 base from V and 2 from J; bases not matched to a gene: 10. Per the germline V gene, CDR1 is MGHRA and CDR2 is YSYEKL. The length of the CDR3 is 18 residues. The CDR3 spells CASSQGGRLAVNTGELFF. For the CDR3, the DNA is TGCGCCAGCAGCCAAGGGGGTCGGCTAGCGGTTAACACCGGGGAGCTGTTTTTT.

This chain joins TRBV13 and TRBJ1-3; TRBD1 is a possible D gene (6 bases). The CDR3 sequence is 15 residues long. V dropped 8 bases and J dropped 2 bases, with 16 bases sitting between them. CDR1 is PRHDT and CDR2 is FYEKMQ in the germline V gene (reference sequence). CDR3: CASSLRAGAGNTIYF. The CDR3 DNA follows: TGTGCCAGCTCCCTACGGGCAGGGGCTGGAAACACCATATATTTT.

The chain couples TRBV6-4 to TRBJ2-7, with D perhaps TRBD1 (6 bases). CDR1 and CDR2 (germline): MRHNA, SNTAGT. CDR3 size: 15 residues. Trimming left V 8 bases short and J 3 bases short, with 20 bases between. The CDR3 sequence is CASGQGILIIYEQYF. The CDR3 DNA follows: TGTGCCAGCGGCCAGGGGATACTCATTATCTACGAGCAGTACTTC.

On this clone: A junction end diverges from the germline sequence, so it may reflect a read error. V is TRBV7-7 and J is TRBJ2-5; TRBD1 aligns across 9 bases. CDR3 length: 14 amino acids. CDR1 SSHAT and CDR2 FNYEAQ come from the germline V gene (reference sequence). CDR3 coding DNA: TGTGCTAGCAGCCCGCGGACAGGGGAGGAGACCCAGTACTTC. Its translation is CASSPRTGEETQYF.

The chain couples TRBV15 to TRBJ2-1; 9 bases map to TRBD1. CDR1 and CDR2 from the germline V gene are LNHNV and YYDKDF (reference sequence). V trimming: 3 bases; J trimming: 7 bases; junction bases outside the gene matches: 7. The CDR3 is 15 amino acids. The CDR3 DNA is TGTGCCACCAGCAGCGTGGACAGGGGTCTGAATGAGCAGTTCTTC. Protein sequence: CATSSVDRGLNEQFF.

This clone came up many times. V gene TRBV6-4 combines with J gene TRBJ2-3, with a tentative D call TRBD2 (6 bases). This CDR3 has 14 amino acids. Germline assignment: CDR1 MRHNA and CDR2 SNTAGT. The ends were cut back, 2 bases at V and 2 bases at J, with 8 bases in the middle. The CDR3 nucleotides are TGTGCCAGCAGTGACGGCGGGGCCACAGATACGCAGTATTTT. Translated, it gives CASSDGGATDTQYF.

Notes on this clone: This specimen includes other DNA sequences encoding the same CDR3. In nucleotides, the CDR3 is TGCGCCAGCAGTTCTGGACAGGTTAGCTACAATGAGCAGTTCTTC. Translation gives CASSSGQVSYNEQFF. This chain links TRBV5-1 with TRBJ2-1, with 7 bases identical to TRBD1. The CDR3 totals 15 residues. The V gene's germline CDR1 is SGHRS and CDR2 YFSETQ. J lost 3 bases, V lost 5 bases, and 8 bases had no gene match.

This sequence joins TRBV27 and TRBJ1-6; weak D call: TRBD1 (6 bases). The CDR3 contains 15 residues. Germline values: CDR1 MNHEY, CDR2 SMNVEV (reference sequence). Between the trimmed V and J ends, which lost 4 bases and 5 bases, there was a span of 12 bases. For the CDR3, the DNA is TGTGCCAGCAGTTGGGACATTTGGAATAATTCACCCCTCCACTTT. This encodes CASSWDIWNNSPLHF.

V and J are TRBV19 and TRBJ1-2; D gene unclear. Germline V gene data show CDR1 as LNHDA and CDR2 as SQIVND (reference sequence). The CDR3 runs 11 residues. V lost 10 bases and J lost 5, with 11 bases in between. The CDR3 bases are TGTGCCACCGAGGTGGGTTATGGCTACACCTTC. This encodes CATEVGYGYTF.

CDR3 residues: CATSDLEWREGLNSYNEQFF. CDR3 nucleotides: TGTGCCACCAGTGATTTGGAGTGGCGGGAGGGCCTGAACTCCTACAATGAGCAGTTCTTC. The chain has TRBV24-1 and TRBJ2-1, with 9 positions matching TRBD2. The V gene end was trimmed by 0 bases and the J gene end by 0 bases; junction bases not matched to a gene: 11. CDR1 KGHDR and CDR2 SFDVKD come from the germline V gene. There are 20 residues in the CDR3.

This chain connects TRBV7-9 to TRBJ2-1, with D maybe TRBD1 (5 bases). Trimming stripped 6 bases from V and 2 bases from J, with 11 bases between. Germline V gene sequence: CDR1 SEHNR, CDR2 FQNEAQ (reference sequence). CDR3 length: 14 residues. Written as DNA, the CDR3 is TGTGCCAGCAGATCAACAGGTACCTACAATGAGCAGTTCTTC. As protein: CASRSTGTYNEQFF. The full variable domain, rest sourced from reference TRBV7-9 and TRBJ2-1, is DTGVSQNPRHKITKRGQNVTFRCDPISEHNRLYWYRQTLGQGPEFLTYFQNEAQLEKSRLLSDRFSAERPKGSFSTLEIQRTEQGDSAMYLCASRSTGTYNEQFFGPGTRLTVL.

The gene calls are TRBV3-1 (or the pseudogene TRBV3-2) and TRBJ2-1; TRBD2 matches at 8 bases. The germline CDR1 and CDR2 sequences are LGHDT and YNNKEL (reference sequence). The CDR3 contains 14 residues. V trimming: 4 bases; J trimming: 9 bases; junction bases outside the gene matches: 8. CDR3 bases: TGTGCCAGCAGCCTAGTCGGGGGGGCGGTTGAGCAGTTCTTC. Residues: CASSLVGGAVEQFF.